Listed below are T cell receptor beta chains from one sample, sequenced in a study of beta chain features in type 1 diabetes. Clones were read by immunoSEQ multiplex PCR, and TCRdb kept only the in-frame ones, dropping some. The sample shows about 450,000 clones, 10% to 12% of them seen only once. Sequences were obtained from naive CD4+ T cells from blood. The receptors shown here come from a woman between 18 and 30 years old in good health. The conserved cysteine and the conserved F or W are not part of the CDR3 here. Fields, in order: clone size, V gene, J gene, CDR3 protein. The size field is filled for only some rows; it gives once, few, many or a size class.

NA	TRBV29-1	TRBJ1-4	SVAGTAGTNEKLF
NA	TRBV2	TRBJ2-7	ASSDPGPYEQY
NA	TRBV6-6	TRBJ2-1	ASSARGPRYNEQF
NA	TRBV2	TRBJ2-3	ASSSTGGVEY
few	TRBV5-6	TRBJ2-2	ASSERKAIGELF
NA	TRBV27	TRBJ2-2	ASSPQGALTGELF
NA	TRBV7-6	TRBJ2-3	ASSGRGESTDTQY
NA	TRBV5-1	TRBJ1-2	ASSLSTGKINGYT
NA	TRBV5-1	TRBJ2-3	ASSRGLAGGSDTQY
NA	TRBV7-2	TRBJ1-1	ASSPRRGGEAF
few	TRBV5-4	TRBJ2-1	ASSLALTPNEQF
NA	TRBV15	TRBJ1-5	ATRDIVGVSQPQH
NA	TRBV28	TRBJ2-5	ASSFGGPETQY
few	TRBV7-3	TRBJ2-3	ASSRQGHSTDTQY
NA	TRBV23-1	TRBJ2-3	ASSPRPTEDSGWTDTQY
NA	TRBV14	TRBJ2-1	ASSRHTGMVGHEQF
NA	TRBV9	TRBJ1-1	ASSLTGGTTEAF
many	TRBV15	TRBJ2-3	ATSRRVTDTQY
NA	TRBV4-3	TRBJ2-1	ASSQDLQREQF
NA	TRBV6-6	TRBJ2-5	ASSDFRGAQY
NA	TRBV29-1	TRBJ2-5	SVAEGEETQY
NA	TRBV13	TRBJ1-2	ASSSRGLGYT
few	TRBV7-8	TRBJ2-1	ASSRSSGNEQF
few	TRBV29-1	TRBJ2-2	SVNDRSNTGELF
NA	TRBV7-2	TRBJ1-2	ASSPSHYGYT
few	TRBV18	TRBJ2-1	ASSLSGSVYNEQF
few	TRBV7-2	TRBJ2-1	ASSGSGRTFSYNEQF
few	TRBV7-2	TRBJ2-7	ASSPSLAGTREQY
few	TRBV7-2	TRBJ2-2	ASSPPGGGTGELF
NA	TRBV7-2	TRBJ1-4	ASRRHRDTNEKLF
few	TRBV19	TRBJ2-1	ASSRGDRDKF
NA	TRBV4-2	TRBJ2-3	ASSRHLGTSDTDTQY
few	TRBV25-1	TRBJ1-3	ATSGQPLNTIY
NA	TRBV4-3	TRBJ2-1	ASGGYNEQF
few	TRBV18	TRBJ1-1	ASSQGKNTEAF
few	TRBV5-1	TRBJ1-1	ASSKTVNTEAF
NA	TRBV7-2	TRBJ2-1	ASSLAWGNEQF
many	TRBV20-1	TRBJ2-1	SVKGDEQF
NA	TRBV25-1	TRBJ2-7	ASSEKGGSYEQY
few	TRBV25-1	TRBJ2-7	ATRRGSAYEQY
few	TRBV7-2	TRBJ2-7	ASSPQSQVTYEQY
NA	TRBV4-2	TRBJ2-4	ASSQNPAGQPNIQY
few	TRBV5-4	TRBJ1-4	ASSLAGGGEKLF
few	TRBV4-3	TRBJ2-4	ASSQVLDLAKNIQY
many	TRBV30	TRBJ2-7	AWTEAVPSYEQY
NA	TRBV18	TRBJ1-5	ASSLGVEPQH
NA	TRBV6-1	TRBJ1-1	ASSERQGVGNTEAF
few	TRBV7-8	TRBJ2-7	ASSLDPYEQY
NA	TRBV7-2	TRBJ2-3	ASSLVDTDTQY
few	TRBV7-2	TRBJ2-5	ASSIGPLAAETQY
NA	TRBV4-3	TRBJ2-1	ASSLLLGGPNNEQF
few	TRBV7-9	TRBJ2-5	ASSLDEETQY
NA	TRBV5-4	TRBJ2-1	ASSGTGVGEQF
NA	TRBV15	TRBJ2-1	AIRPGLAGGPGREQF
NA	TRBV14	TRBJ2-7	ASSQFSGSSYEQY